This T cell receptor (beta chain) was sequenced for a study of T cells after posttransplantation cyclophosphamide. The study, taken as a whole, reports: Blood and skin or GI T cell repertoires showed limited TRB overlap.

Trimming pared 0 bases from V and 8 bases from J, leaving 11 bases between. Looked up from germline, CDR1 is SGHNT and CDR2 is YYREEE (reference sequence). CDR3 length: 13 residues. As to this clone: Its target is not known.

Data came from immunoSEQ multiplex PCR; TCRdb stores just in-frame clones and leaves some out. This table holds about 47,000 clones, around 91% found once. Sequencing used PBMCs. This receptor was taken from a woman aged 45-60 years in good health and a related stem cell transplant donor. The V gene is TRBV5-4, the J gene TRBJ1-2; tentative D call: TRBD1 (6 bases). CDR3 residues: CASSLEGVSGYTF. The CDR3 region has the DNA TGTGCCAGCAGCTTGGAGGGGGTAAGCGGCTACACCTTC.